These 16 T cell receptor beta chains originate from one sample sequenced in a study of cytomegalovirus exposure and HLA in healthy donors. Use of 60 Vbeta and 13 Jbeta primers characterized the PCR. Sequencing was performed with immunoSEQ multiplex PCR; in TCRdb, only in-frame clones are kept and a portion is missing. This table has roughly 100,000 clones, around 85% appearing once. Sequenced input: PBMCs. All receptors come from a man aged 25 to 45 in good health and CMV-seronegative.

V and J are TRBV5-1 and TRBJ2-6; D is possibly TRBD1 (6 bases). There are 16 residues in the CDR3. Germline V lookup: CDR1 SGHRS, CDR2 YFSETQ. Deletions cut 5 bases from V and 0 bases from J, with 12 bases between. CDR3 region: CASSNRASSGANVLTF. Here the CDR3 DNA reads TGCGCCAGCAGTAACAGGGCTAGCTCTGGGGCCAACGTCCTGACTTTC.

V and J are TRBV7-6 and TRBJ2-1; the match to TRBD1 covers 9 bases. With V trimmed by 8 bases and J by 9 bases, 11 bases remained unmatched. Germline values: CDR1 SGHVS, CDR2 FNYEAQ. The CDR3 covers 14 residues. The CDR3 loop reads CASAQGAGFGEQFF. In nucleotides, the CDR3 is TGTGCCAGCGCACAGGGGGCCGGGTTCGGTGAGCAGTTCTTC.

The gene calls are TRBV7-8 and TRBJ2-7, with a weak D call TRBD1 (6 bases). The CDR3 has 14 amino acids. The V gene's germline CDR1 is SGHVS and CDR2 FQNEAQ. Trimming removed 4 bases from V and 5 bases from J, with 15 bases in between. The CDR3 nucleotides are TGTGCCAGCAGCTGGAACAGGGACGGCGACGAGCAGTACTTC. This codes for CASSWNRDGDEQYF.

This rearrangement joins TRBV6-5 to TRBJ1-5; no definite D call. Germline V CDR1 and CDR2: MNHEY, SVGAGI. Trimming stripped 7 bases from V and 5 bases from J, with 12 bases between. The CDR3 extends over 13 amino acids. CDR3 protein: CASTGRIDQPQHF. CDR3 nucleotide sequence: TGTGCCAGCACCGGCAGGATTGATCAGCCCCAGCATTTT.

V gene TRBV7-2 combines with J gene TRBJ2-7; 7 bases align to TRBD1. The CDR3 extends over 15 amino acids. Trimming at V came to 1 base and at J to 7 bases, leaving 10 bases not matched to a gene. Germline values: CDR1 SGHTA, CDR2 FQGNSA. This CDR3 is CASSLDHRGSSEQYF. The CDR3 DNA is TGTGCCAGCAGCTTAGATCACAGGGGATCGAGTGAGCAGTACTTC.

This clone appeared a few times. The chain employs TRBV5-1 and TRBJ1-1; D remains unclear. The CDR3 has 14 residues. Germline loops: CDR1 SGHRS, CDR2 YFSETQ. V gave up 0 bases and J gave up 2 bases, with 8 bases separating them. The CDR3 sequence is CASSLAPENTEAFF. CDR3 bases: TGCGCCAGCAGCTTGGCCCCAGAAAACACTGAAGCTTTCTTT.

The rearrangement uses TRBV11-3 and TRBJ2-3, with 8 nucleotides matching TRBD1. Trimming took 0 bases from V and 2 from J; bases not matched to a gene: 7. Per germline, CDR1 SGHNT and CDR2 YENEEA. This CDR3 comprises 17 residues. CDR3 amino acids: CASSLEGSDRDTDTQYF. The DNA of the CDR3 is TGTGCCAGCAGCTTAGAAGGGTCGGACAGGGACACAGATACGCAGTATTTT.

This sequence joins TRBV6-6 and TRBJ2-7; tentatively, D is TRBD2 (6 bases). Germline-derived CDR1 and CDR2 are MNHNY and SVGAGI (reference sequence). The germline V and J ends were trimmed by 6 bases and 6 bases, with 12 bases remaining between them. The length of the CDR3 is 12 residues. The CDR3 reads CASRMGGGEQYF. In DNA form, the CDR3 reads TGTGCCAGCAGAATGGGGGGTGGCGAGCAGTACTTC.

The genes are TRBV27 and TRBJ1-6; a possible D gene is TRBD1 (5 bases). V was clipped by 4 bases and J by 6 bases, with 10 bases between them. The CDR3 is 14 residues long. Germline V gene lookup returns CDR1 MNHEY and CDR2 SMNVEV (reference sequence). CDR3 nucleotide sequence: TGTGCCAGCAGTTCAAACGGGGGTAATTCACCCCTCCACTTT. Protein product: CASSSNGGNSPLHF.

The J gene is TRBJ2-6, the V gene TRBV5-1, with no clear D. CDR3 size: 17 residues. Trimming pared 0 bases from V and 2 bases from J, leaving 12 bases between. Germline V gene sequence: CDR1 SGHRS, CDR2 YFSETQ. CDR3: CASSLEVSGTGANVLTF. The CDR3, as DNA: TGCGCCAGCAGCTTGGAAGTATCAGGAACTGGGGCCAACGTCCTGACTTTC. Using reference TRBV5-1 and TRBJ2-6 for the parts outside the CDR3, the full variable domain is KAGVTQTPRYLIKTRGQQVTLSCSPISGHRSVSWYQQTPGQGLQFLFEYFSETQRNKGNFPGRFSGRQFSNSRSEMNVSTLELGDSALYLCASSLEVSGTGANVLTFGAGSRLTVL.

V is TRBV6-1 and J is TRBJ1-1, with 8 bases fitting TRBD1. The CDR3 spans 14 residues. V gave up 5 bases and J gave up 5 bases; unmatched junction bases: 7. Germline V gene data show CDR1 as MNHNS and CDR2 as SASEGT. The CDR3 bases are TGTGCCAGCAGTAGCGACAGGGGAAGGACTGAAGCTTTCTTT. Encoded protein: CASSSDRGRTEAFF.

V gene TRBV12-5 combines with J gene TRBJ1-5; D perhaps matches TRBD1 (5 bases). The CDR3 covers 15 residues. Germline V lookup: CDR1 LGHNT, CDR2 FRNRAP. V was clipped by 2 bases and J by 6 bases, with 14 bases between them. CDR3 region: CASGLIRGEGQPQHF. In DNA form, the CDR3 reads TGTGCTAGTGGTTTGATCAGAGGGGAGGGTCAGCCCCAGCATTTT.

The V gene is TRBV6-1, the J gene TRBJ2-7, with 8 bases aligning to TRBD2. Germline V gene lookup returns CDR1 MNHNS and CDR2 SASEGT. The J segment lost 1 base and the V segment lost 7 bases, leaving 6 bases of the junction unmatched. The CDR3 has 14 residues. CDR3 nucleotide sequence: TGTGCCAGCACGACTAGCGTACATTCCTACGAGCAGTACTTC. It codes for CASTTSVHSYEQYF.

This chain joins TRBV27 and TRBJ2-1; no clear D gene. Germline CDR1 is MNHEY and CDR2 is SMNVEV (reference sequence). The CDR3 contains 16 residues. Trimming cost V 5 bases and J 0 bases, with 14 bases left between them. Here the CDR3 reads CASSIKVPSSYNEQFF. In DNA form, the CDR3 reads TGTGCCAGCAGTATCAAAGTCCCCAGCTCCTACAATGAGCAGTTCTTC.

The CDR3 DNA reads as TGTGCCAGCAGCTTTGGACTAGCGGGGGCCGGCCTATACAATGAGCAGTTCTTC. It translates to CASSFGLAGAGLYNEQFF. The chain carries TRBV7-9 and TRBJ2-1; the match to TRBD2 covers 13 bases. The germline V gene has CDR1 SEHNR and CDR2 FQNEAQ (reference sequence). This CDR3 region has 18 residues. V gave up 3 bases and J gave up 4 bases; unmatched junction bases: 9.

This chain uses TRBV29-1 with TRBJ1-1; a possible D gene is TRBD1 (5 bases). Germline CDR1 is SQVTM and CDR2 is ANQGSEA. Trimming stripped 6 bases from V and 0 bases from J, with 14 bases between. CDR3 length: 14 amino acids. DNA for the CDR3: TGCAGCGTGGGTGAGGACACCTTGAACACTGAAGCTTTCTTT. It encodes CSVGEDTLNTEAFF.